This is a list of T cell receptor beta chains from one sample in a study of early T cells in non-severe SARS-CoV-2 infection. TCRdb re-analysed the 5' RACE reads in MiXCR, keeping a single row per CDR3 protein. The table has 46,000 or so distinct CDR3 sequences, under 4.5% seen once. The material sequenced was whole blood. These receptors originate from an adult who was a healthcare worker with PCR-confirmed SARS-CoV-2 infection or an uninfected control (not recorded which). CDR3s include the opening cysteine and the closing phenylalanine or tryptophan. A D gene is named only where the DNA matches it firmly. Not every row has a clone size; where given, it reads once, few, many or a size class.

cdr3_nt cdr3_aa d_call j_call clone_size v_call
TGTGCCAGCAGACGGGACAACTCTCCCTACGAGCAGTACTTC CASRRDNSPYEQYF NA TRBJ2-7 many TRBV28
TGTGCCAGCACCCGTTTCAGCGGGGGGGACTATGAGCAGTTCTTC CASTRFSGGDYEQFF TRBD2 TRBJ2-1 few TRBV27
TGCAGTGCGCCGACTAGCTCCTTGAGCTCCTACAATGAGCAGTTCTTC CSAPTSSLSSYNEQFF TRBD2 TRBJ2-1 many TRBV20-1
TGTGCCAGCAGCAAACAGAGCTACTCTGGAAACACCATATATTTT CASSKQSYSGNTIYF NA TRBJ1-3 many TRBV6-6
TGCGCCAGCAGCCACGGACAGGGCGCAGATACGCAGTATTTT CASSHGQGADTQYF TRBD1 TRBJ2-3 few TRBV5-1
TGCGCCAGCAGACTCGGGTCCTACTCCTCCTACGAGCAGTACTTC CASRLGSYSSYEQYF NA TRBJ2-7 large TRBV5-1
TGTGCCATCAGAGGACAGCAGAACACTGAAGCTTTCTTT CAIRGQQNTEAFF NA TRBJ1-1 few TRBV10-3
TGCGCCAGCAGCCGGGACAGCTGGGCAACTAATGAAAAACTGTTTTTT CASSRDSWATNEKLFF TRBD1 TRBJ1-4 NA TRBV5-1
TGCAGTGCTAGAGGACCGGGACGGAGCTCCTACAATGAGCAGTTCTTC CSARGPGRSSYNEQFF NA TRBJ2-1 many TRBV20-1
TGCAGTGCTAGAAGGGTTCGGCAGAACAATGAGCAGTTCTTC CSARRVRQNNEQFF NA TRBJ2-1 NA TRBV20-1
TGTGCCAGCAGGGACTCGGCGGGAGGGCGGAAAAATGAGCAGTTCTTC CASRDSAGGRKNEQFF TRBD2 TRBJ2-1 few TRBV2
TGCAGCGTCCTACTCCCGGGCCCCGAGGGGCAGTACTTC CSVLLPGPEGQYF NA TRBJ2-7 many TRBV29-1
TGTGCAAGTCGCTTAGCGGAACTAGCGGGATGGGGCACAGATACGCAGTATTTT CASRLAELAGWGTDTQYF NA TRBJ2-3 many TRBV12-2
TGTGCCAGCAGCCAGACAGGGTTGAATTCACCCCTCCACTTT CASSQTGLNSPLHF TRBD1 TRBJ1-6 many TRBV11-2
TGCAGTGCTAGGGCACGGGCACTTGGGAACTATGGCTACACCTTC CSARARALGNYGYTF NA TRBJ1-2 many TRBV20-1
TGTGCCAGCACCAGGACAGGGAACTTCTATAATTCACCCCTCCACTTT CASTRTGNFYNSPLHF TRBD1 TRBJ1-6 many TRBV12-3/TRBV12-4
TGTGCCAGCAGCTTGGCAGGGGGATCCAATCAGCCCCAGCATTTT CASSLAGGSNQPQHF TRBD1 TRBJ1-5 many TRBV11-2
TGTGCCAGCTCACCACTTGGATATGGCAATCAGCCCCAGCATTTT CASSPLGYGNQPQHF NA TRBJ1-5 many TRBV18
TGTGCCAGCAGAGTTAGCACAGATACGCAGTATTTT CASRVSTDTQYF NA TRBJ2-3 many TRBV12-3/TRBV12-4
TGTGCCAGCAGCTTAGTTAGGCGGGACGCAGGTCTCCTTAACACCGGGGAGCTGTTTTTT CASSLVRRDAGLLNTGELFF NA TRBJ2-2 many TRBV7-6
TGCAGTGCTAGAGCCATGGGGGCTAGCAATCAGCCCCAGCATTTT CSARAMGASNQPQHF NA TRBJ1-5 few TRBV20-1
TGTGCCAGCAGTTACTCGGCACGGGACTCCCTCGGAGATACGCAGTATTTT CASSYSARDSLGDTQYF NA TRBJ2-3 many TRBV6-6
TGTGCCAGCAGCCAACTAATCTCGACAGGGGGCGAGCAGTACTTC CASSQLISTGGEQYF TRBD1 TRBJ2-7 medium-sized TRBV3-1
TGTGCCAGCAGTTATCGGACCTCCTACAATGAGCAGTTCTTC CASSYRTSYNEQFF NA TRBJ2-1 few TRBV6-5
TGTGCTAGTGGTTTCGCCTCGGACGGAGCTGAAGCTTTCTTT CASGFASDGAEAFF NA TRBJ1-1 many TRBV12-5
TGTGCAAGCAGGCGGGGACCATATAGCAATCAGCCCCAGCATTTT CASRRGPYSNQPQHF NA TRBJ1-5 many TRBV12-2
TGTGCCAGCAGCGATCCGGGACTAGCCTGGGGAGAGACCCAGTACTTC CASSDPGLAWGETQYF TRBD2 TRBJ2-5 many TRBV6-2/TRBV6-3
TGTGCCAGCAGCCGGAAACAGGGTGATCGTTCACCCCTCCACTTT CASSRKQGDRSPLHF NA TRBJ1-6 many TRBV6-6
TGTGCCACCAGCAGTGGGAGAACGGGGGGAGAGACCCAGTACTTC CATSSGRTGGETQYF TRBD2 TRBJ2-5 few TRBV15
TGTGCCAGCAGCTTAGATAGGACGGCCTTTTACGAGCAGTACTTC CASSLDRTAFYEQYF NA TRBJ2-7 many TRBV7-8
TGTGCCTGGAGTGTACTGTCGGGTGAGCAGTTCTTC CAWSVLSGEQFF NA TRBJ2-1 few TRBV30
TGCAGCGCTGGGGGGGGTAGCTCCTACAATGAGCAGTTCTTC CSAGGGSSYNEQFF TRBD2 TRBJ2-1 many TRBV29-1
TGCAGTGCTAGAGATTTACAGTCCCAAGAGACCCAGTACTTC CSARDLQSQETQYF NA TRBJ2-5 many TRBV20-1
TGCAGCGTTAGACAGAACACTGAAGCTTTCTTT CSVRQNTEAFF NA TRBJ1-1 NA TRBV29-1
TGTGCCAGCAGCCAAGGGAGGCCCTGGGGGCCTGAAAACACCATATATTTT CASSQGRPWGPENTIYF NA TRBJ1-3 many TRBV14
TGCAGCGTTGCAGACAATGAGCAGTTCTTC CSVADNEQFF NA TRBJ2-1 many TRBV29-1
TGCAGTGCTAGGACAGGGCAAGAGACCCAGTACTTC CSARTGQETQYF TRBD1 TRBJ2-5 few TRBV20-1
TGTGCCAGCAGCGAACTAGCGGATTCCTACAATGAGCAGTTCTTC CASSELADSYNEQFF TRBD2 TRBJ2-1 many TRBV5-6
TGTGCCAGCAGCCAAGATTCGATAGCGGGAGGCACTAGCTCCTACAATGAGCAGTTCTTC CASSQDSIAGGTSSYNEQFF TRBD2 TRBJ2-1 many TRBV3-1
TGTGCCAGCAGCCTCTACGGACAGGGGGTCTACGAGCAGTACTTC CASSLYGQGVYEQYF TRBD1 TRBJ2-7 many TRBV6-1
TGTGCCAGCAGCTTATTGGCGGGAGAAGAGACCCAGTACTTC CASSLLAGEETQYF TRBD2 TRBJ2-5 NA TRBV7-9
TGTGCCAGCAGTGTGGGGACAGGGTACGAGCAGTACTTC CASSVGTGYEQYF TRBD1 TRBJ2-7 many TRBV6-1
TGTGCCAGCATTCGGGACAATCAAGAGACCCAGTACTTC CASIRDNQETQYF NA TRBJ2-5 many TRBV2
TGTGCCAGCAGCTTCAGGACTAGCGCGGGGACCTCCTACAATGAGCAGTTCTTC CASSFRTSAGTSYNEQFF TRBD2 TRBJ2-1 NA TRBV7-2
TGCGCCAGCAGACAGGGAAGGAACACTGAAGCTTTCTTT CASRQGRNTEAFF NA TRBJ1-1 NA TRBV10-1
TGTGCCAGCAGCTCCACGGACAGGGCGCCTTGGATGAACACTGAAGCTTTCTTT CASSSTDRAPWMNTEAFF TRBD1 TRBJ1-1 many TRBV7-6
TGTGCCAGCAGCCCCGTTCAGGGAGGCAGGGGGCGCGTAGTAGGAAACACCGGGGAGCTGTTTTTT CASSPVQGGRGRVVGNTGELFF TRBD1 TRBJ2-2 many TRBV11-2
TGTGCCAGCAGTGAATGGGGGGTCAGCGGATCACCCCTCCACTTT CASSEWGVSGSPLHF NA TRBJ1-6 many TRBV2
TGTGCCAGCACTACCGGGACTAGCGGGAGAGGAACCTCCTACAATGAGCAGTTCTTC CASTTGTSGRGTSYNEQFF NA TRBJ2-1 many TRBV21-1
TGTGCCAGCAGCGGGGCGGGACAGGGATACAATGAGCAGTTCTTC CASSGAGQGYNEQFF TRBD1 TRBJ2-1 many TRBV3-1
TGTGCCAGCAGTCCACAGGGGTATCAGCCCCAGCATTTT CASSPQGYQPQHF TRBD1 TRBJ1-5 many TRBV7-2
TGTGCCAGCAGCTTAGCGGGCAGCAACACTGAAGCTTTCTTT CASSLAGSNTEAFF NA TRBJ1-1 many TRBV7-8
TGTGCCAGCAGTCCTCTAGCGGGAGGGCCGAGCACAGATACGCAGTATTTT CASSPLAGGPSTDTQYF TRBD2 TRBJ2-3 NA TRBV6-5
TGTGCCAGCAGTTCAGACAGGCGAAACACCATATATTTT CASSSDRRNTIYF NA TRBJ1-3 many TRBV27
TGTGCCATCAGCCTCACAGGGGGAGAGAGTCAGCCCCAGCATTTT CAISLTGGESQPQHF TRBD1 TRBJ1-5 many TRBV10-3
TGTGCCAGCAGCAAAATGGGACAGGGTGCGAAGAACACTGAAGCTTTCTTT CASSKMGQGAKNTEAFF NA TRBJ1-1 many TRBV21-1
TGCAGTGCTCTCGACAGGGGACGTGGCACAGATACGCAGTATTTT CSALDRGRGTDTQYF TRBD1 TRBJ2-3 many TRBV20-1
TGTGCCAGCAGTTACGGCGGGAGTAATGAAAAACTGTTTTTT CASSYGGSNEKLFF NA TRBJ1-4 many TRBV6-2/TRBV6-3
TGTGCCAGCAGCTTAACCCCGGCTGCTGAAGCTTTCTTT CASSLTPAAEAFF NA TRBJ1-1 NA TRBV7-3